Sequencing of this T cell receptor beta chain was carried out in a study of T-cell reconstitution after alpha-beta-depleted transplantation in children. This CDR3 has 19 amino acids. Germline assignment: CDR1 SGHRS and CDR2 YFSETQ. The J segment lost 7 bases and the V segment lost 1 base, leaving 14 bases of the junction unmatched. This clonotype was observed a handful of times. Researchers prepared the TCRbeta library using unique molecular identifiers, the study reports. TCRdb recomputed calls from the PCR reads with MiXCR, one row per CDR3 protein. Here the sample spans about 610,000 distinct CDR3 sequences, 10% being singletons.

The sample consisted of PBMCs from the stem cell graft donor, taken from the stem cell graft. J is TRBJ2-1 and V is TRBV5-1; 13 positions match TRBD2. The clonotype comes from a human donor who donated a stem cell graft to a child with acute myeloid leukemia. This CDR3 is CASSLLLGLAGEALNEQFF. Here the CDR3 DNA reads TGCGCCAGCAGCTTGCTCCTTGGACTAGCGGGAGAGGCCCTGAATGAGCAGTTCTTC.